Listed below are T cell receptor beta chains from one sample, sequenced in a study of long-term antiretroviral therapy in people with HIV. The protocol was immunoSEQ multiplex PCR, while the TCRdb copy is restricted to in-frame clones and leaves out a portion. The sample yields 25,000 to 35,000 clones, about 94% seen once. This specimen consisted of unsorted PBMCs, obtained 7.4 years after starting antiretroviral therapy. These receptors all stem from a man aged 50-59 years with HIV. Each CDR3 is given with its conserved first and last residue. The D gene is left open where the match is weak. Clone size is given for some rows only: seen once, a few or many times, or a class if the clone is expanded.

D,length,J,size,V,DNA,CDR3
-,12,TRBJ2-7,-,TRBV7-9,TGTGCCAGCAGGGACGGCTCCTACGAGCAGTACTTC,CASRDGSYEQYF
-,16,TRBJ1-3,-,TRBV19,TGTGCCAGTAGTATGGGGAGGTCCAGCTCTGGAAACACCATATATTTT,CASSMGRSSSGNTIYF
-,16,TRBJ2-2,-,TRBV4-1,TGCGCCAGCAGCCATCCTGCGGGACAGATCACCGGGGAGCTGTTTTTT,CASSHPAGQITGELFF
TRBD1,14,TRBJ1-2,-,TRBV29-1,TGCAGCGTTGAAGATCCAGACAGGGGCTATGGCTACACCTTC,CSVEDPDRGYGYTF
-,13,TRBJ2-7,-,TRBV7-2,TGTGCCAGCAGCTTAGGGGCGGGCTACGAGCAGTACTTC,CASSLGAGYEQYF
TRBD2,13,TRBJ2-3,-,TRBV10-1,TGCGCCAGCAGTCTAGCGGGGGAAGATACGCAGTATTTT,CASSLAGEDTQYF
TRBD1,15,TRBJ2-1,-,TRBV18,TGTGCCAGCTCAACCGGGACAGGTCGATTCGGTGAGCAGTTCTTC,CASSTGTGRFGEQFF
-,14,TRBJ2-7,-,TRBV4-3,TGCGCCAGCAGCCAAGGAGTAGGGAGGAACGAGCAGTACTTC,CASSQGVGRNEQYF
-,13,TRBJ2-7,-,TRBV19,TGTGCCAGTAGTGTGGGCCGGATCTACGAGCAGTACTTC,CASSVGRIYEQYF
-,13,TRBJ1-5,-,TRBV9,TGTGCCAGCTCCAGGGCTAGCAATCAGCCCCAGCATTTT,CASSRASNQPQHF
-,12,TRBJ2-3,-,TRBV25-1,TGTGCCAGCAGTGTCGGTATAGGTACGCAGTATTTT,CASSVGIGTQYF
-,14,TRBJ1-2,-,TRBV2,TGTGCCATCAGTGAGGCTCCGAATAACTATGGCTACACCTTC,CAISEAPNNYGYTF
-,14,TRBJ2-1,-,TRBV7-2,TGTGCCAGCAGCTACCTATCGGTGGCAGATGAGCAGTTCTTC,CASSYLSVADEQFF
TRBD2,15,TRBJ2-7,once,TRBV7-3,TGTGCCAGCAGCATAGCGGGGGGGCGCGAAGACGAGCAGTACTTC,CASSIAGGREDEQYF
TRBD1,14,TRBJ1-2,-,TRBV28,TGTGCCAGCAGCCTACAGGGGAGGGCCTATGGCTACACCTTC,CASSLQGRAYGYTF
-,16,TRBJ2-2,-,TRBV4-3,TGCGCCAGCAGCCACACTCAAAAGCAGGCCACCGGGGAGCTGTTTTTT,CASSHTQKQATGELFF
-,15,TRBJ2-2,-,TRBV7-8,TGTGCCAGCAGCTTAGGTCCGGGATCCACCGGGGAGCTGTTTTTT,CASSLGPGSTGELFF
-,13,TRBJ1-5,-,TRBV5-1,TGCGCCAGCAGGCTAGACAGCAATCAGCCCCAGCATTTT,CASRLDSNQPQHF
-,13,TRBJ2-2,-,TRBV5-1,TGCGCCAGCAGCTGGGGGAACACCGGGGAGCTGTTTTTT,CASSWGNTGELFF
-,15,TRBJ2-7,-,TRBV7-2,TGTGCCAGCAGCCTACAGGCAGGTTTACAGAACGAGCAGTACTTC,CASSLQAGLQNEQYF